The 22 T cell receptor beta chains below all came from one sample that was sequenced in a study of quantifying T cell responses using KT2 cells. Turning to the study itself: Reverse transcription used primers in the TCR alpha and beta constant regions.

The cDNA 3' end received a ligated oligonucleotide with a UMI. The first PCR ran 3 to 5 cycles with an equimolar RC1.1 and RC1.2 beta primer mix. TCRdb re-called the UMI-ligation and nested PCR reads through MiXCR, storing one row per CDR3 protein. In the table there are over 55,000 distinct CDR3 sequences, approximately 13% of which are singletons. Material for sequencing was PBMCs spiked with cells of the T cell clone KT2. The source is a human donor.

This clonotype has ten or more counts. The chain uses TRBV4-3 and TRBJ2-3; weak D call: TRBD1 (6 bases). The CDR3 sequence is 17 residues long. The germline V gene has CDR1 LGHNA and CDR2 YSLEER. Between the trimmed V and J ends, which lost 0 bases and 2 bases, there was a span of 15 bases. The CDR3 reads CASSQDWAGDHTDTQYF. Written as DNA, the CDR3 is TGCGCCAGCAGCCAAGATTGGGCAGGGGACCACACAGATACGCAGTATTTT.

This clonotype was detected only a few times. J is TRBJ1-1 and V is TRBV10-2; no firm D call. V was shortened by 0 bases and J by 4 bases, with 6 bases between the two germline ends. This CDR3 is 13 amino acids long. Per germline, CDR1 WSHSY and CDR2 SAAADI. CDR3 protein: CASSESVGTEAFF. In DNA form, the CDR3 reads TGCGCCAGCAGTGAGTCAGTGGGCACTGAAGCTTTCTTT.

This clonotype was picked up many times. The rearrangement joins TRBV6-5 to TRBJ2-5; D might be TRBD1 (5 bases). V lost 2 bases and J 7 bases, leaving 8 bases between the germline ends. This CDR3 region has 12 residues. CDR1 and CDR2 from the germline V gene are MNHEY and SVGAGI. The CDR3 sequence is CASSYVTGTQYF. The CDR3 bases are TGTGCCAGCAGTTACGTAACAGGGACCCAGTACTTC.

Ten or more counts support this clonotype. The chain combines TRBV7-9 with TRBJ2-7; 9 nucleotides align to TRBD2. The CDR3 has 16 amino acids. The ends lost 4 bases at V and 4 bases at J; junction bases unmatched: 11. Germline CDR1 reads SEHNR; CDR2 reads FQNEAQ (reference sequence). This chain's CDR3 is CASSSSSALAGYEQYF. The DNA of the CDR3 is TGTGCCAGCAGCTCGAGTTCTGCACTAGCGGGTTACGAGCAGTACTTC.

By share, this clonotype counts as medium-sized. The rearrangement joins TRBV5-6 to TRBJ1-2, with no clear D. The CDR3 extends over 15 amino acids. The V end lost 0 bases, the J end lost 4 bases, and 13 bases lay between the germline ends. The germline CDR1 and CDR2 sequences are SGHDT and YYEEEE. CDR3 DNA sequence: TGTGCCAGCAGCTTGGACGTTCGGGCGAGCTATGGCTACACCTTC. Protein sequence: CASSLDVRASYGYTF.

In its sample, this clonotype was seen many times. The rearrangement joins TRBV20-1 to TRBJ2-3, with D perhaps given as TRBD1 or TRBD2 (5 bases each). Germline loops: CDR1 DFQATT, CDR2 SNEGSKA (reference sequence). CDR3 length equals 13 residues. V lost 3 bases and J lost 4, with 11 bases in between. The CDR3 protein is CSASRDRPDTQYF. DNA for the CDR3: TGCAGTGCTAGTAGGGACCGTCCAGATACGCAGTATTTT.

The chain employs TRBV30 and TRBJ2-6, with D possibly being TRBD1 or TRBD2 (5 bases each). Between the trimmed V and J ends, which lost 3 bases and 2 bases, there was a span of 14 bases. Per germline, CDR1 GTSNPN and CDR2 SVGIG (reference sequence). The CDR3 has 16 residues. The CDR3 protein is CAWSPGIGAGANVLTF. The CDR3 DNA sequence: TGTGCCTGGAGCCCAGGGATCGGGGCTGGGGCCAACGTCCTGACTTTC.

DNA for the CDR3: TGTGCCAGCAGCTCCGACAGACAGTCTGAAGCTTTCTTT. Translated: CASSSDRQSEAFF. J is TRBJ1-1 and V is TRBV7-8; the D gene is possibly TRBD1 (5 bases). This CDR3 has 13 amino acids. Germline-derived CDR1 and CDR2 are SGHVS and FQNEAQ. The V gene lost 4 bases and the J gene lost 6 bases, with 12 bases spanning the gap.

This clonotype was observed at least ten times. The chain has TRBV20-1 and TRBJ2-7; a weak D match, TRBD1 (5 bases). With 5 bases removed from V and 2 bases from J, the gap between germline ends came to 10 bases. The CDR3 contains 12 residues. Germline V gene data show CDR1 as DFQATT and CDR2 as SNEGSKA (reference sequence). The CDR3 is CSASGIPYEQYF. CDR3 in DNA: TGCAGTGCTTCAGGGATACCCTACGAGCAGTACTTC.

This clonotype was recorded a few times. J is TRBJ2-3 and V is TRBV6-1; maybe TRBD2 (6 bases). Germline-derived CDR1 and CDR2 are MNHNS and SASEGT. Trimming removed 6 bases at V and 1 base at J, with 11 bases between. CDR3 length: 14 amino acids. The CDR3 sequence is CASRGRPGTDTQYF. In DNA form, the CDR3 reads TGTGCCAGCAGGGGGAGGCCTGGCACAGATACGCAGTATTTT.

In this sample, this clonotype turned up a few times. V usage is TRBV12-3 or TRBV12-4 and J usage is TRBJ2-3, with D perhaps matching TRBD1 (6 bases). The CDR3 contains 14 residues. V lost 6 bases and J 1 base, leaving 11 bases between the germline ends. Here the CDR3 DNA reads TGTGCCAGCAGCTCAGGGGCTGGCACAGATACGCAGTATTTT. It translates to CASSSGAGTDTQYF.

This chain links TRBV3-1 with TRBJ1-2; tentatively, D is TRBD1 (6 bases). This CDR3 is built from 14 residues. CDR1 LGHDT and CDR2 YNNKEL come from the germline V gene (reference sequence). V was clipped by 0 bases and J by 7 bases, with 12 bases between them. The CDR3 sequence: CASSQDWGHLGYTF. For the CDR3, the DNA is TGTGCCAGCAGCCAAGATTGGGGGCATCTTGGCTACACCTTC.

The chain uses TRBV7-8 and TRBJ1-1; D remains ambiguous. The CDR3 has 12 residues. The ends were cut back, 3 bases at V and 6 bases at J, with 8 bases in the middle. The germline V gene has CDR1 SGHVS and CDR2 FQNEAQ. The CDR3, as DNA: TGTGCCAGCAGCTTTGTTAGGGCTGAAGCTTTCTTT. It is translated as CASSFVRAEAFF.

The chain uses TRBV20-1 and TRBJ1-1; 7 bases are shared with TRBD1. V lost 6 bases to trimming and J lost 5 bases; unmatched junction nucleotides: 12. The CDR3 covers 14 residues. The V gene's germline CDR1 is DFQATT and CDR2 SNEGSKA (reference sequence). The CDR3 DNA reads as TGCAGTGCAAGGCTTCCACGACAGGGAACTGAAGCTTTCTTT. Translated: CSARLPRQGTEAFF.

This clonotype was recorded many times. This sequence joins TRBV11-3 and TRBJ2-3; TRBD2 agrees at 7 bases. This CDR3 is built from 15 residues. The V segment lost 2 bases and the J segment 4 bases; nucleotides outside the gene matches: 6. Germline CDR1 and CDR2: SGHNT and YENEEA. CDR3 region: CASSLRLAGADTQYF. The CDR3 nucleotides read TGTGCCAGCAGCTTAAGACTAGCAGGTGCAGATACGCAGTATTTT. Together with reference TRBV11-3 and TRBJ2-3, the CDR3 gives the full variable domain: EAGVVQSPRYKIIEKKQPVAFWCNPISGHNTLYWYLQNLGQGPELLIRYENEEAVDDSQLPKDRFSAERLKGVDSTLKIQPAELGDSAVYLCASSLRLAGADTQYFGPGTRLTVL.

This chain links TRBV7-2 with TRBJ1-2, with D possibly being TRBD1 (5 bases). Germline-derived CDR1 and CDR2 are SGHTA and FQGNSA. This CDR3 region has 16 residues. Trimming left V 2 bases short and J 4 bases short, with 17 bases between. CDR3 loop: CASSLLAGRMGYGYTF. The CDR3 nucleotides are TGTGCCAGCAGCTTACTCGCGGGGCGCATGGGCTATGGCTACACCTTC.

Ten or more counts support this clonotype. The chain uses TRBV11-3 and TRBJ2-3, with TRBD2 identical over 7 bases. Germline V gives CDR1 SGHNT, CDR2 YENEEA. This CDR3 region has 15 residues. Trimming removed 3 bases from V and 2 bases from J; junction bases left unmatched: 5. Here the CDR3 reads CASSFRSGDTDTQYF. DNA for the CDR3: TGTGCCAGCAGCTTCCGAAGCGGGGACACAGATACGCAGTATTTT. Looking up the rest from reference TRBV11-3 and TRBJ2-3 gives the full variable domain: EAGVVQSPRYKIIEKKQPVAFWCNPISGHNTLYWYLQNLGQGPELLIRYENEEAVDDSQLPKDRFSAERLKGVDSTLKIQPAELGDSAVYLCASSFRSGDTDTQYFGPGTRLTVL.

The V call is TRBV14, the J call TRBJ2-5; weak D call: TRBD2 (6 bases). Looked up from germline, CDR1 is SGHDN and CDR2 is FVKESK. Trimming shortened V by 1 base and J by 5 bases, and 8 bases separated the two germline ends. This CDR3 is 13 amino acids long. The CDR3: CASSQAGVETQYF. The CDR3 DNA sequence: TGTGCCAGCAGCCAAGCGGGAGTCGAGACCCAGTACTTC. Filled out from reference TRBV14 and TRBJ2-5, the complete variable domain reads EAGVTQFPSHSVIEKGQTVTLRCDPISGHDNLYWYRRVMGKEIKFLLHFVKESKQDESGMPNNRFLAERTGGTYSTLKVQPAELEDSGVYFCASSQAGVETQYFGPGTRLLVL.

This clonotype was seen ten or more times. The rearrangement uses TRBV20-1 and TRBJ1-1; D ambiguous. V was shortened by 1 base and J by 5 bases, with 11 bases between the two germline ends. In germline, CDR1 is DFQATT, CDR2 SNEGSKA (reference sequence). The CDR3 length is 13 residues. The CDR3 DNA reads TGCAGTGCTAGAGGTTCTTACTCTACTGAAGCTTTCTTT. Encoded protein: CSARGSYSTEAFF.

V is TRBV12-3 or TRBV12-4 and J is TRBJ1-5; D might be TRBD1 (6 bases). This CDR3 has 13 residues. The V and J ends lost 3 bases and 7 bases respectively, with 10 bases between them. The CDR3 coding sequence is TGTGCCAGCAGTTTTAGGGGGAGGCAGCCCCAGCATTTT. Encoded protein: CASSFRGRQPQHF.

This clonotype was seen a handful of times. The chain is built from TRBV30 and TRBJ1-4, with D possibly TRBD1 on 6 matching bases. The CDR3 has 14 residues. Trimming removed 5 bases at V and 8 bases at J, with 18 bases between. The germline V gene encodes CDR1 GTSNPN and CDR2 SVGIG (reference sequence). CDR3 region: CAWGGQGEVEKLFF. The CDR3 coding sequence is TGTGCCTGGGGGGGCCAGGGAGAGGTGGAAAAACTGTTTTTT. The entire variable domain, with the rest obtained from reference TRBV30 and TRBJ1-4, is as follows: SQTIHQWPATLVQPVGSPLSLECTVEGTSNPNLYWYRQAAGRGLQLLFYSVGIGQISSEVPQNLSASRPQDRQFILSSKKLLLSDSGFYLCAWGGQGEVEKLFFGSGTQLSVL.

This clonotype was counted only a few times. The rearrangement joins TRBV12-3 or TRBV12-4 to TRBJ2-1; D could derive from TRBD1 or TRBD2 (5 bases each). The CDR3 covers 12 residues. V was cut by 5 bases and J by 14 bases, with 16 bases left in between. CDR3 amino acids: CASSPPGTEKFF. As DNA, the CDR3 is TGTGCCAGCAGTCCGCCGGGGACCGAGAAGTTCTTC.